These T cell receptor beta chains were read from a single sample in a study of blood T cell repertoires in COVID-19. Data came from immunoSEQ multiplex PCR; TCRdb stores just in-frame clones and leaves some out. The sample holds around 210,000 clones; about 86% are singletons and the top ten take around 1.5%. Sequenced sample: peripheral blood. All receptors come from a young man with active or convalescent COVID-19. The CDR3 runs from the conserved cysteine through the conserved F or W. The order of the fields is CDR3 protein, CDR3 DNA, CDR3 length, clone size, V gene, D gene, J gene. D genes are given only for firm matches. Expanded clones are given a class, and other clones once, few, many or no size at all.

CDR3: CASSSSGSYVNTEAFF
DNA: TGTGCCAGCAGCTCCTCAGGGTCGTACGTGAACACTGAAGCTTTCTTT
length: 16
size: few
V: TRBV5-4
D: NA
J: TRBJ1-1

CDR3: CASSYSGRYEQYF
DNA: TGTGCCAGCAGCTATAGCGGGAGGTACGAGCAGTACTTC
length: 13
size: NA
V: TRBV7-8
D: TRBD2
J: TRBJ2-7

CDR3: CASSPRIISGSPSTDTQYF
DNA: TGTGCCAGCTCACCACGGATAATCTCAGGCAGCCCCAGCACAGATACGCAGTATTTT
length: 19
size: NA
V: TRBV18
D: NA
J: TRBJ2-3

CDR3: CASSQDFSGGRYEQYF
DNA: TGCGCCAGCAGCCAAGACTTCTCAGGGGGTCGGTACGAGCAGTACTTC
length: 16
size: few
V: TRBV4-3
D: TRBD1
J: TRBJ2-7

CDR3: CASTYSGPSGSPLHF
DNA: TGTGCCAGCACCTATAGCGGACCGTCGGGGTCACCCCTCCACTTT
length: 15
size: NA
V: TRBV27
D: NA
J: TRBJ1-6

CDR3: CASSLRGTASNQPQHF
DNA: TGTGCCAGCAGTTTAAGGGGGACAGCTAGCAATCAGCCCCAGCATTTT
length: 16
size: NA
V: TRBV27
D: TRBD1
J: TRBJ1-5

CDR3: CASSIRGVHNEQFF
DNA: TGTGCCAGTAGTATAAGGGGTGTTCACAATGAGCAGTTCTTC
length: 14
size: NA
V: TRBV19
D: NA
J: TRBJ2-1

CDR3: CASRGQQGEKLFF
DNA: TGTGCCAGCAGGGGACAACAGGGGGAAAAACTGTTTTTT
length: 13
size: NA
V: TRBV28
D: TRBD1
J: TRBJ1-4

CDR3: CATEPKDRGGNTIYF
DNA: TGTGCCACCGAGCCGAAGGACAGGGGTGGAAACACCATATATTTT
length: 15
size: NA
V: TRBV19
D: TRBD1
J: TRBJ1-3

CDR3: CASLPPGTSGVQETQYF
DNA: TGTGCCAGCCTCCCCCCCGGGACTAGCGGGGTTCAAGAGACCCAGTACTTC
length: 17
size: NA
V: TRBV25-1
D: TRBD2
J: TRBJ2-5

CDR3: CATSESGRDTGELFF
DNA: TGTGCCACCAGTGAGAGCGGGAGGGACACCGGGGAGCTGTTTTTT
length: 15
size: medium-sized
V: TRBV24-1
D: TRBD2
J: TRBJ2-2

CDR3: CASSLLGGPQETQYF
DNA: TGCGCCAGCAGCTTGTTAGGGGGCCCCCAAGAGACCCAGTACTTC
length: 15
size: NA
V: TRBV5-1
D: TRBD1
J: TRBJ2-5

CDR3: CASGRLQDYEQYF
DNA: TGTGCCAGCGGTCGACTGCAAGACTACGAGCAGTACTTC
length: 13
size: NA
V: TRBV28
D: NA
J: TRBJ2-7

CDR3: CASRPSNEQFF
DNA: TGTGCCAGCAGGCCTAGCAATGAGCAGTTCTTC
length: 11
size: NA
V: TRBV7-6
D: NA
J: TRBJ2-1

CDR3: CASTQGSNQPQHF
DNA: TGTGCCAGCACCCAGGGGAGCAATCAGCCCCAGCATTTT
length: 13
size: NA
V: TRBV12-3/TRBV12-4
D: NA
J: TRBJ1-5

CDR3: CASSRGLAGEGETQYF
DNA: TGTGCCAGCTCACGGGGACTAGCGGGAGAGGGTGAGACCCAGTACTTC
length: 16
size: NA
V: TRBV18
D: TRBD2
J: TRBJ2-5

CDR3: CSVAPGTADYGYTF
DNA: TGCAGCGTCGCCCCCGGGACAGCCGATTATGGCTACACCTTC
length: 14
size: NA
V: TRBV29-1
D: TRBD1
J: TRBJ1-2

CDR3: CASSQAGTGGWDEQFF
DNA: TGCGCCAGCAGCCAAGCCGGGACAGGGGGTTGGGATGAGCAGTTCTTC
length: 16
size: NA
V: TRBV4-3
D: TRBD1
J: TRBJ2-1

CDR3: CASPGQGREKLFF
DNA: TGTGCCAGTCCGGGACAGGGTCGCGAAAAACTGTTTTTT
length: 13
size: NA
V: TRBV6-5
D: TRBD1
J: TRBJ1-4

CDR3: CASTVGQGQTYEQYF
DNA: TGTGCCAGCACCGTAGGGCAGGGCCAAACCTACGAGCAGTACTTC
length: 15
size: NA
V: TRBV6-5
D: NA
J: TRBJ2-7

CDR3: CASSPRDTRGGYTF
DNA: TGTGCCAGCAGCCCCCGGGACACACGAGGCGGCTACACCTTC
length: 14
size: NA
V: TRBV9
D: NA
J: TRBJ1-2

CDR3: CASKAGGGYEQYF
DNA: TGTGCCAGCAAAGCAGGGGGAGGTTACGAGCAGTACTTC
length: 13
size: NA
V: TRBV6-5
D: NA
J: TRBJ2-7

CDR3: CASSLAWTGGAGANVLTF
DNA: TGTGCCAGCAGCTTAGCTTGGACAGGGGGCGCTGGGGCCAACGTCCTGACTTTC
length: 18
size: NA
V: TRBV11-1
D: TRBD1
J: TRBJ2-6

CDR3: CASSPSLLQNTGELFF
DNA: TGCGCCAGCAGCCCCTCGCTACTACAAAACACCGGGGAGCTGTTTTTT
length: 16
size: few
V: TRBV5-1
D: NA
J: TRBJ2-2

CDR3: CASLKAGEYGYTF
DNA: TGTGCCAGCTTAAAGGCAGGCGAGTATGGCTACACCTTC
length: 13
size: NA
V: TRBV28
D: NA
J: TRBJ1-2

CDR3: CASSPPRLVGEQYF
DNA: TGTGCCAGCAGCCCGCCGAGACTAGTCGGCGAGCAGTACTTC
length: 14
size: NA
V: TRBV7-9
D: NA
J: TRBJ2-7

CDR3: CASSLTTTHEQFF
DNA: TGTGCCAGCAGCTTAACGACTACCCATGAGCAGTTCTTC
length: 13
size: NA
V: TRBV7-3
D: NA
J: TRBJ2-1

CDR3: CASSYSRDSQETQYF
DNA: TGTGCCAGCAGTTACTCGAGAGACAGCCAAGAGACCCAGTACTTC
length: 15
size: NA
V: TRBV6-5
D: NA
J: TRBJ2-5

CDR3: CSVRQGGSYEQYF
DNA: TGCAGCGTTCGACAGGGTGGCTCCTACGAGCAGTACTTC
length: 13
size: NA
V: TRBV29-1
D: TRBD1
J: TRBJ2-7

CDR3: CASSQDGRVGEKLFF
DNA: TGCGCCAGCAGCCAAGATGGCAGGGTTGGGGAAAAACTGTTTTTT
length: 15
size: NA
V: TRBV4-1
D: NA
J: TRBJ1-4

CDR3: CASGTGSTDTQYF
DNA: TGTGCCAGTGGGACAGGGAGCACAGATACGCAGTATTTT
length: 13
size: NA
V: TRBV19
D: TRBD1
J: TRBJ2-3

CDR3: CASSAGLPDAYEQYF
DNA: TGTGCCAGCAGCGCGGGACTCCCAGACGCTTACGAGCAGTACTTC
length: 15
size: NA
V: TRBV5-6
D: NA
J: TRBJ2-7

CDR3: CASSPTGSNEKLFF
DNA: TGTGCCAGCAGCCCTACAGGATCTAATGAAAAACTGTTTTTT
length: 14
size: NA
V: TRBV11-2
D: NA
J: TRBJ1-4

CDR3: CSVEVLWSSMNTEAFF
DNA: TGCAGCGTTGAAGTGTTATGGAGCAGCATGAACACTGAAGCTTTCTTT
length: 16
size: NA
V: TRBV29-1
D: NA
J: TRBJ1-1

CDR3: CASSLDESTGSAFF
DNA: TGCGCCAGCAGCTTGGATGAGTCAACCGGGTCCGCTTTCTTT
length: 14
size: NA
V: TRBV5-1
D: NA
J: TRBJ1-1

CDR3: CASSDRAGGSRGYTF
DNA: TGTGCCAGCAGTGATCGGGCAGGGGGCAGTCGGGGCTACACCTTC
length: 15
size: NA
V: TRBV2
D: TRBD1
J: TRBJ1-2

CDR3: CASSFTGTPNTEAFF
DNA: TGTGCCAGCAGTTTTACCGGGACACCTAACACTGAAGCTTTCTTT
length: 15
size: NA
V: TRBV6-5
D: NA
J: TRBJ1-1

CDR3: CASNNRARSPNYGYTF
DNA: TGTGCCAGTAATAACAGGGCACGATCCCCCAACTATGGCTACACCTTC
length: 16
size: NA
V: TRBV19
D: NA
J: TRBJ1-2